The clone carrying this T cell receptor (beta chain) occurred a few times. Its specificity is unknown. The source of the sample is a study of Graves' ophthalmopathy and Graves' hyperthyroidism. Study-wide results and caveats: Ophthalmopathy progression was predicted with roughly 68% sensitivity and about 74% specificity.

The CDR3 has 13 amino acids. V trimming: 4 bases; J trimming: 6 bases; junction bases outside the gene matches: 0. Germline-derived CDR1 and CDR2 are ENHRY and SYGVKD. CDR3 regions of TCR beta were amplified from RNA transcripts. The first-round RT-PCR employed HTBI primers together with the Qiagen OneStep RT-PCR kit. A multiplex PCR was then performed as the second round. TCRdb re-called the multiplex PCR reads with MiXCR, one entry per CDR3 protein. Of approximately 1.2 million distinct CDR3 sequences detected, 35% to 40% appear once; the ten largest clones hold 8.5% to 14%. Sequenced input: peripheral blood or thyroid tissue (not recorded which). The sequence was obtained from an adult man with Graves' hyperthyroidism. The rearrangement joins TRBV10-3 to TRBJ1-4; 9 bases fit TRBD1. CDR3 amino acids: CAISGTGDEKLFF. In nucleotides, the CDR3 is TGTGCCATCAGTGGGACAGGGGATGAAAAACTGTTTTTT.